A selection of T cell receptor beta chains follows, all from one sample in a study of T cells after yellow fever vaccination. TCRdb analysed the 5' RACE reads with MiXCR anew, one entry per CDR3 protein. The data contain approximately 300,000 distinct CDR3 sequences, roughly 8.7% of them seen just once; the ten biggest clones take up more than 15%. Sequencing used PBMCs, obtained on the day of the first yellow fever vaccination. These receptors all stem from a man between 18 and 29 years old who received the YFV17D yellow fever vaccine. CDR3s include the opening cysteine and the closing phenylalanine or tryptophan.

V	J	length	CDR3
TRBV4-3	TRBJ1-1	16	CASSQVLGGSGTEAFF
TRBV7-6	TRBJ1-2	13	CASSLSTGDGYTF
TRBV3-1	TRBJ1-1	15	CASSQGGPSATEAFF
TRBV9	TRBJ2-5	17	CASSVDGLAGTQETQYF
TRBV18	TRBJ1-2	13	CASSPDVRYGYTF
TRBV29-1	TRBJ1-1	15	CSVESTGQGYTEAFF
TRBV20-1	TRBJ2-5	13	CSALAGKSETQYF
TRBV4-3	TRBJ1-2	15	CASSPGTAANYGYTF
TRBV4-2	TRBJ2-4	19	CASSHYTLGQGSTKNIQYF
TRBV3-1	TRBJ1-1	15	CASSQGVQGGTEAFF
TRBV12-3/TRBV12-4	TRBJ1-5	14	CASSRIGGDQPQHF
TRBV7-9	TRBJ2-5	16	CASSLIGLGAEETQYF
TRBV6-5	TRBJ2-1	18	CASRGGLAGGTSYNEQFF
TRBV13	TRBJ1-1	15	CASSSHRGVDTEAFF
TRBV6-2/TRBV6-3	TRBJ1-1	15	CASSALGTDKTEAFF
TRBV7-2	TRBJ2-1	13	CASSLVLGNEQFF
TRBV7-8	TRBJ2-1	17	CASSQDERVSSYNEQFF
TRBV28	TRBJ2-3	17	CASSLWGRGRITDTQYF
TRBV7-9	TRBJ1-1	15	CASSLFTGGNTEAFF
TRBV7-8	TRBJ1-2	15	CASTMTTGPTYGYTF
TRBV5-6	TRBJ1-1	14	CASRGNGRNTEAFF
TRBV20-1	TRBJ2-1	15	CSAQFSAGALNEQFF
TRBV19	TRBJ1-1	14	CASSKGPLGTEAFF
TRBV7-6	TRBJ2-1	14	CASSTRQDYNEQFF
TRBV11-2	TRBJ1-2	14	CASSRTGINYGYTF
TRBV2	TRBJ1-6	14	CASSYAGGDSPLHF
TRBV3-1	TRBJ2-1	13	CASSRSGGVEQFF
TRBV10-3	TRBJ1-1	13	CAISESGHTEAFF
TRBV6-2/TRBV6-3	TRBJ1-2	15	CASSYGTGGIYGYTF
TRBV7-3	TRBJ2-7	15	CASSQRQRGAYEQYF
TRBV29-1	TRBJ1-2	11	CTSDRNYGYTF
TRBV20-1	TRBJ2-1	14	CSARERGRHNEQFF
TRBV6-6	TRBJ2-3	12	CASDPLGDTQYF
TRBV5-4	TRBJ2-3	15	CASSLMGRSTDTQYF
TRBV11-2	TRBJ2-1	14	CASSLLTGYNEQFF
TRBV12-3/TRBV12-4	TRBJ2-5	14	CASSLRTGQETQYF
TRBV5-1	TRBJ2-6	16	CASSLGPGTGANVLTF